Given below is one T cell receptor beta chain in context. Antigen unknown. The data originate from a study of cytomegalovirus exposure and HLA in healthy donors. Deletions cut 0 bases from V and 6 bases from J, with 15 bases between. CDR3 length: 15 residues. Germline assignment: CDR1 MDHEN and CDR2 SYDVKM. Study-level results: Presence/absence analyses supposed approximately even sequencing depth among donors. Earlier findings revealed that most TCR beta V segments proved productive either about 90% or about 30% of the time. A few CMV-associated chains proved CMV antigen-specific in vitro.

The PCR made use of 60 Vbeta and 13 Jbeta primers. Repertoires were generated with immunoSEQ multiplex PCR, while TCRdb's copy carries only in-frame clones and drops some. The table has just under 250,000 clones, 82% seen once; the top ten hold 5% to 6.5%. What was sequenced was PBMCs. This sequence was found in a woman aged 40-49 years in good health and CMV-seropositive. This rearrangement joins TRBV28 to TRBJ2-7; perhaps TRBD1 as D (6 bases). The CDR3 region has the DNA TGTGCCAGCAGTTTATGGGGAACAGGGAAAAGCGAGCAGTACTTC. Translated: CASSLWGTGKSEQYF.